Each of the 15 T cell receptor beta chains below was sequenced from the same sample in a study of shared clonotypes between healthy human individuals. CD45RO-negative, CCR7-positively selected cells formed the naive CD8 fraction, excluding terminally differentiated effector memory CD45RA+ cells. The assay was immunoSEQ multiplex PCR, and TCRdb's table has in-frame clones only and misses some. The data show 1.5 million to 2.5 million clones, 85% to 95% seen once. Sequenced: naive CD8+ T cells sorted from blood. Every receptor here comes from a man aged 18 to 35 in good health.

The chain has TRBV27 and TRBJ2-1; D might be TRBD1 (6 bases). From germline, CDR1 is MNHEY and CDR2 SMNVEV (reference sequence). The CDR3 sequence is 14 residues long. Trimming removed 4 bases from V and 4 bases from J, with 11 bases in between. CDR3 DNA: TGTGCCAGCAGTTCTCTAGGACAGTACAATGAGCAGTTCTTC. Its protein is CASSSLGQYNEQFF.

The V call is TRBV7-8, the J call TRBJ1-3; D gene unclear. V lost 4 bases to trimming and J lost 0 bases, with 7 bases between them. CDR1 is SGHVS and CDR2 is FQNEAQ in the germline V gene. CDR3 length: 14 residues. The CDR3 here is CASSSPNSGNTIYF. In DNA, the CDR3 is TGTGCCAGCAGCTCGCCTAACTCTGGAAACACCATATATTTT. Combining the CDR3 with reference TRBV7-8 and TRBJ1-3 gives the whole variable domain GAGVSQSPRYKVAKRGQDVALRCDPISGHVSLFWYQQALGQGPEFLTYFQNEAQLDKSGLPSDRFFAERPEGSVSTLKIQRTQQEDSAVYLCASSSPNSGNTIYFGEGSWLTVV.

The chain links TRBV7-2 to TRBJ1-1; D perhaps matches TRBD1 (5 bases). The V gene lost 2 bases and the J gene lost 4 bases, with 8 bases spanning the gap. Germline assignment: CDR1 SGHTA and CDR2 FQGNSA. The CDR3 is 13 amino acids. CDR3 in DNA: TGTGCCAGCAGCTTAACGGGGCCCACTGAAGCTTTCTTT. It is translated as CASSLTGPTEAFF.

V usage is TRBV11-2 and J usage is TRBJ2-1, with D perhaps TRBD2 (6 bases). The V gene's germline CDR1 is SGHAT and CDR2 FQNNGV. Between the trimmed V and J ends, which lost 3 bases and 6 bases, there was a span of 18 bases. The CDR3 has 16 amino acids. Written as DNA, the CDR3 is TGTGCCAGCAGCTTTTCGGAGGGCTGGGGGACCAATGAGCAGTTCTTC. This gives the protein CASSFSEGWGTNEQFF. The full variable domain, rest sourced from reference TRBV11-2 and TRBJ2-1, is EAGVAQSPRYKIIEKRQSVAFWCNPISGHATLYWYQQILGQGPKLLIQFQNNGVVDDSQLPKDRFSAERLKGVDSTLKIQPAKLEDSAVYLCASSFSEGWGTNEQFFGPGTRLTVL.

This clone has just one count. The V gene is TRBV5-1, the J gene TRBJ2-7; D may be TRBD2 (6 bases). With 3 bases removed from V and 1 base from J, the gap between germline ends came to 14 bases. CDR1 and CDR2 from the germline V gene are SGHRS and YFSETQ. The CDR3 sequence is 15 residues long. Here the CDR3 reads CASSWNGGLSYEQYF. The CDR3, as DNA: TGCGCCAGCAGCTGGAACGGGGGATTGTCCTACGAGCAGTACTTC.

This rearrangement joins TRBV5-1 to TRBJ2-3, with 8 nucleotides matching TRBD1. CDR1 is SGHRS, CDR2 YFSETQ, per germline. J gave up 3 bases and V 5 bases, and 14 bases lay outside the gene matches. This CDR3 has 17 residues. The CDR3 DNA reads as TGCGCCAGCAGAAGTCACCCCCCCAGACAGGGGACAGATACGCAGTATTTT. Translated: CASRSHPPRQGTDTQYF.

The CDR3 protein is CASSPGGRYEQYF. The CDR3 DNA reads as TGCGCCAGCAGCCCTGGCGGGAGGTACGAGCAGTACTTC. This sequence joins TRBV4-1 and TRBJ2-7; 8 nucleotides line up with TRBD2. Germline-derived CDR1 and CDR2 are MGHRA and YSYEKL. This CDR3 comprises 13 residues. Unmatched junction bases numbered 3, after V lost 4 bases and J lost 4 bases.

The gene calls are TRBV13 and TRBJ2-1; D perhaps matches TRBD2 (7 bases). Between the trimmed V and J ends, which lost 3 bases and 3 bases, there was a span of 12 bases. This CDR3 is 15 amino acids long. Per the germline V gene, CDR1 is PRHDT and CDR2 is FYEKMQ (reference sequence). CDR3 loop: CASSLGGLYYNEQFF. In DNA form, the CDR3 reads TGTGCCAGCAGCTTGGGGGGGCTATACTACAATGAGCAGTTCTTC.

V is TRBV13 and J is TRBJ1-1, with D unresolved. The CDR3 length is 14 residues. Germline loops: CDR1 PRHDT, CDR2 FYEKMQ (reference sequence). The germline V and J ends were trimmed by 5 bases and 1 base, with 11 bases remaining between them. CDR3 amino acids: CASSPGRANTEAFF. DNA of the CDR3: TGTGCCAGCAGCCCCGGACGAGCGAACACTGAAGCTTTCTTT.

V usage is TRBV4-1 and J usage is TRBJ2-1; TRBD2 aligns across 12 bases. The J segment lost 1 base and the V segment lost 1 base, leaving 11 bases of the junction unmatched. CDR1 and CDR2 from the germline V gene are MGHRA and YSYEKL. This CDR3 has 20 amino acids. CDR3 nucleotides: TGCGCCAGCAGCCAAGGCCCCGGAGCTAGCGGGGGGGTTTCCTACAATGAGCAGTTCTTC. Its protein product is CASSQGPGASGGVSYNEQFF.

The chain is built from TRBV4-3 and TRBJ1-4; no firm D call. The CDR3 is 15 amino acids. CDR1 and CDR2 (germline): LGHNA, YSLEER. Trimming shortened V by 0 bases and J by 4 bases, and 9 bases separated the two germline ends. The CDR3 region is CASSQEAQVNEKLFF. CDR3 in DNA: TGCGCCAGCAGCCAAGAAGCCCAGGTTAATGAAAAACTGTTTTTT.

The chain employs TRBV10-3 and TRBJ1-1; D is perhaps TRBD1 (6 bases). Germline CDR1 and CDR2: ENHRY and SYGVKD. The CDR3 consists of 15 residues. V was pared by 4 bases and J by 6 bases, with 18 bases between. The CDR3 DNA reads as TGTGCCATCAGTGTGGGGGGGCTGAGCGGGGCTGAAGCTTTCTTT. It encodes CAISVGGLSGAEAFF.

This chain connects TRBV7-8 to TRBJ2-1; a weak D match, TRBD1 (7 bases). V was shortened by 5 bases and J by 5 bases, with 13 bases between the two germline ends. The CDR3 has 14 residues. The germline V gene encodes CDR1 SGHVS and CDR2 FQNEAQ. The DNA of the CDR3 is TGTGCCAGCAGCACCCCAGGGGGGAACAATGAGCAGTTCTTC. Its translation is CASSTPGGNNEQFF.

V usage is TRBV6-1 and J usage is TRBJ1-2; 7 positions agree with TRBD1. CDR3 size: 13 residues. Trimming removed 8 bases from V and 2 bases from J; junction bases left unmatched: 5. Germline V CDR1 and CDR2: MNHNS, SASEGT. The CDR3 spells CASLRQGNYGYTF. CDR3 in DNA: TGTGCCAGCCTCCGACAGGGCAACTATGGCTACACCTTC.

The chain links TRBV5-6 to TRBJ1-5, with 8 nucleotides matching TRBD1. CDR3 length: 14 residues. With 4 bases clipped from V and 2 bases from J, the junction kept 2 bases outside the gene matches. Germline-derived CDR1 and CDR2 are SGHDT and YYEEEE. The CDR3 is CASSTGQGNQPQHF. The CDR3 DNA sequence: TGTGCCAGCAGCACGGGACAGGGCAATCAGCCCCAGCATTTT.